The rows below give T cell receptor beta chains drawn from one sample of a study of T cells after yellow fever vaccination. From the 5' RACE reads, TCRdb called clonotypes with MiXCR, one entry per CDR3 protein. The sample includes some 300,000 distinct CDR3 sequences, 7.5% to 9.5% of them seen just once. The sample in question was CD4+ T cells sorted from PBMCs, obtained 5 days after the yellow fever booster vaccination. All receptors come from a man aged 18 to 35 who received the YFV17D yellow fever vaccine. Both conserved end residues are part of each CDR3. The D gene is left open where the match is weak. Part of the rows lack a size; the others show once, few, many or a class for expanded clones.

TGTGCCAGCAGCGTGAGTACGACTAGTCTCGATGAGCAGTTCTTC	CASSVSTTSLDEQFF	TRBV9	TRBJ2-1	.	.
TGCGCCAGCAGCCAGGGACGGCAATACACTGAAGCTTTCTTT	CASSQGRQYTEAFF	TRBV4-1	TRBJ1-1	.	.
TGTGCCAGCAGTGAGCTCGACCGACCTACCTTC	CASSELDRPTF	TRBV6-1	TRBJ1-2	few	.
TGCGCCAGCCGCGGAGAGACCCAGTACTTC	CASRGETQYF	TRBV5-1	TRBJ2-5	many	.
TGTGCTAGCAGCAAAAGCGGGGGGGCCCCGGATACGCAGTATTTT	CASSKSGGAPDTQYF	TRBV7-7	TRBJ2-3	.	TRBD2
TGTGCCAGCAGGTCCGGGGTCTATGGCTACACCTTC	CASRSGVYGYTF	TRBV11-2	TRBJ1-2	.	.
TGCAGTGCTAGGTGGGGTGAGACCCAGTACTTC	CSARWGETQYF	TRBV20-1	TRBJ2-5	few	.
TGTGCCAGCAGTCGTTCTGACAGGAAACAGCCCCAGCATTTT	CASSRSDRKQPQHF	TRBV12-3/TRBV12-4	TRBJ1-5	.	.
TGTGCCAGCAGCTCCGCAGGCTACTATGGCTACACCTTC	CASSSAGYYGYTF	TRBV7-9	TRBJ1-2	many	.
TGTGCCAGCACCCCACCGGGACCTCCTAACTATGGCTACACCTTC	CASTPPGPPNYGYTF	TRBV6-2/TRBV6-3	TRBJ1-2	.	.
TGTGCCAGCAGCTTAGAAGGGGAGGGCTACACCTTC	CASSLEGEGYTF	TRBV7-9	TRBJ1-2	few	.
TGCGCCAGCAGCCAAGATGTAGGGTTCTCCTACGAGCAGTACTTC	CASSQDVGFSYEQYF	TRBV4-1	TRBJ2-7	few	.
TGTGCCAGCAGTTACGGGGGGGGCGGAGGCACTGAAGCTTTCTTT	CASSYGGGGGTEAFF	TRBV6-5	TRBJ1-1	.	.
TGTGCCAGCAGCCCCTTAAGCCTAGCGGGGGGAAATACGCAGTATTTT	CASSPLSLAGGNTQYF	TRBV28	TRBJ2-3	.	TRBD2
TGTGCCAGCAGTGAAGGGGCGCTGGGTTGGCCCCAAGAGACCCAGTACTTC	CASSEGALGWPQETQYF	TRBV6-1	TRBJ2-5	many	.
TGCAGCGCAGGGGGGGGGGATAGGTATGGCTACACCTTC	CSAGGGDRYGYTF	TRBV29-1	TRBJ1-2	.	TRBD1
TGTGCCAGCAGCCGACTAGCGGGGAACATCCAAGAGACCCAGTACTTC	CASSRLAGNIQETQYF	TRBV7-2	TRBJ2-5	.	TRBD2
TGCGCCAGCAGCACGGAAAGGGGGACTTACGAGCAGTACTTC	CASSTERGTYEQYF	TRBV5-1	TRBJ2-7	many	.
TGTGCCGTCAGGGATGGGGCCAACGTCCTGACTTTC	CAVRDGANVLTF	TRBV10-3	TRBJ2-6	few	.
TGCAGTGCTAGGGGCAGGATATCCTACAATGAGCAGTTCTTC	CSARGRISYNEQFF	TRBV20-1	TRBJ2-1	many	.
TGTGCCAGCAGCCCAAGTAATGCGGACCGGGATGAGCAGTTCTTC	CASSPSNADRDEQFF	TRBV9	TRBJ2-1	.	.
TGTGCCAGCAGCCCAAGGACATACAGCACAGATACGCAGTATTTT	CASSPRTYSTDTQYF	TRBV7-9	TRBJ2-3	.	.
TGCAGCGTTGAGAGCAGCGGAGATACGCAGTATTTT	CSVESSGDTQYF	TRBV29-1	TRBJ2-3	many	.
TGTGCCAGCAGCTTTGGGACTAGCGGGGGCACAGATACGCAGTATTTT	CASSFGTSGGTDTQYF	TRBV7-9	TRBJ2-3	many	TRBD2
TGCGCCAGCAGCCAAGCACTAGGATACACCGGGGAGCTGTTTTTT	CASSQALGYTGELFF	TRBV4-3	TRBJ2-2	few	.
TGTGCCAGCAGCGTATCGACTAGCGGGACTTACGAGCAGTACTTC	CASSVSTSGTYEQYF	TRBV9	TRBJ2-7	many	TRBD2
TGTGCCAGCAGTGAAGGGGGCCTCCATCAGCCCCAGCATTTT	CASSEGGLHQPQHF	TRBV6-1	TRBJ1-5	.	.